This record looks at one T cell receptor (beta chain) sequence and its context. The data belong to a study of blood T cell repertoires in COVID-19. Study in general: Samples came from the United States, Italy and Spain, spanning acute and convalescent COVID-19. T cells, B-cell-depleted T cells, or PBMCs provided the cDNA or gDNA that served as material.

Source study methods: Using reference gene primer amplification, nucleated cell counts were estimated. Repertoires were generated with immunoSEQ multiplex PCR, while TCRdb's copy carries only in-frame clones and drops some. The V and J calls and the clone size are those of that table, but D and trimming were determined from the DNA. The profile shows 40,000 or so clones, roughly nine tenths of them singletons. Germline lookup yields CDR1 ENHRY and CDR2 SYGVKD. The CDR3 totals 16 residues. Deletions cut 6 bases from V and 0 bases from J, with 15 bases between. The material sequenced was peripheral blood. This sequence originates from a man between 50 and 59 years old with active COVID-19. The V and J genes are TRBV10-3 and TRBJ2-1; weak D call: TRBD1 (5 bases). The CDR3 is CAISPRGWRSYNEQFF. The DNA of the CDR3 is TGTGCCATCAGCCCAAGGGGATGGCGCTCCTACAATGAGCAGTTCTTC.